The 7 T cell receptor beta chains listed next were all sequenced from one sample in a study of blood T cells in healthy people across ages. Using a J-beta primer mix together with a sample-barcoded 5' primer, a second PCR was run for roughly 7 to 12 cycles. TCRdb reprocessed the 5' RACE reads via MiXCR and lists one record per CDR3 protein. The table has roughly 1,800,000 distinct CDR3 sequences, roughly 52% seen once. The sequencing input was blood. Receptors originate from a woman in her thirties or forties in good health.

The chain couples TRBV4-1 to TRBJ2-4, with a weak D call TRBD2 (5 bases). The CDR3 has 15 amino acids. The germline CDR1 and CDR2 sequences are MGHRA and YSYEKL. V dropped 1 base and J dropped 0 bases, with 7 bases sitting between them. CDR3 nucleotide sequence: TGCGCCAGCAGCCAAGTAGAGGGAGCCAAAAACATTCAGTACTTC. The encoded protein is CASSQVEGAKNIQYF.

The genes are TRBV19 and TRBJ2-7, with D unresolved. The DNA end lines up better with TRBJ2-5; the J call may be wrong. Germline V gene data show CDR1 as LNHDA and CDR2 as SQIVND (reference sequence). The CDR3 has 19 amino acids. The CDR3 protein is CASSNNPRQTGLSPETQYF. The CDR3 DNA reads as TGTGCCAGTAGTAATAATCCACGGCAGACCGGGCTCTCGCCAGAGACCCAGTACTTC.

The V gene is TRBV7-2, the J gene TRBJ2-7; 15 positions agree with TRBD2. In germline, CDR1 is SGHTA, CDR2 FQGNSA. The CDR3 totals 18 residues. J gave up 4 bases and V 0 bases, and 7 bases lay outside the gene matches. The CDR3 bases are TGTGCCAGCAGCTTAGCGCTAGGACTAGCGGGGGGGGAGTACGAGCAGTACTTC. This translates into CASSLALGLAGGEYEQYF.

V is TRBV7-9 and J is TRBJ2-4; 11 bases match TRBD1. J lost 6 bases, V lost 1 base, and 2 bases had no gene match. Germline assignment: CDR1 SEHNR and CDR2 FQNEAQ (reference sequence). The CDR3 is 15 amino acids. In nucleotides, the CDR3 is TGTGCCAGCAGCTTAGAGGGGACAGGGGGAAACATTCAGTACTTC. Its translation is CASSLEGTGGNIQYF.

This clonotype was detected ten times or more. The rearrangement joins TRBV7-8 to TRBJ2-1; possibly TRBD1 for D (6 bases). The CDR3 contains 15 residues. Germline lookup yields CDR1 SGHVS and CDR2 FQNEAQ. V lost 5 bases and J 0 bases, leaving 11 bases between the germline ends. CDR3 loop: CASSETGSSYNEQFF. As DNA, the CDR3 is TGTGCCAGCAGCGAGACAGGTAGCTCCTACAATGAGCAGTTCTTC.

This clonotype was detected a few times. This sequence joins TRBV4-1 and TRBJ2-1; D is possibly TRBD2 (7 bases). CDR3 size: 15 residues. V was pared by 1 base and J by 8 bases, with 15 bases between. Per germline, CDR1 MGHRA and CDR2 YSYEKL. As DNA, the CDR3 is TGCGCCAGCAGCCAAGCACAGGCGGGGGCGGATGAGCAGTTCTTC. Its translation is CASSQAQAGADEQFF.

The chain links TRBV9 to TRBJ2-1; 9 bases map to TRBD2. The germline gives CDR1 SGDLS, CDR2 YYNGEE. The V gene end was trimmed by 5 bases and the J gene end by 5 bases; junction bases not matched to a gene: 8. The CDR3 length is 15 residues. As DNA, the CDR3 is TGTGCCAGCAGAAATCCTAGCGGGGTGCACAATGAGCAGTTCTTC. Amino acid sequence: CASRNPSGVHNEQFF.